Following are 20 T cell receptor beta chains from one sample sequenced in a study of T cell repertoires in cytomegalovirus infection. One entry per CDR3 protein results from TCRdb running MiXCR on the reads. The sample holds around 260,000 distinct CDR3 sequences; 9.1% are singletons and the top ten take roughly 16%. Sample: PBMCs. The receptor source for this set is a human donor in good health (CMV status not recorded). Some clones in this sample may be carry-over from other donors' samples.

This clonotype appeared many times. Since a much larger clone is just one base distant, this may be a read error. The chain recombines TRBV7-2 with TRBJ2-3; D remains unclear. The CDR3 totals 12 residues. CDR1 SGHTA and CDR2 FQGNSA come from the germline V gene. V was cut by 2 bases and J by 4 bases, with 4 bases left in between. The CDR3 sequence: CASSLFPDTQYF. The DNA for the CDR3 is TGTGCCAGCAGCTTATTTCCAGATACGCAGTATTTT.

The chain combines TRBV6-5 with TRBJ1-2; D uncertain. Trimming removed 1 base at V and 2 bases at J, with 8 bases between. The CDR3 covers 14 residues. Germline CDR1 and CDR2: MNHEY and SVGAGI. The CDR3 nucleotides are TGTGCCAGCAGTTACTTTCGGGAGAACTATGGCTACACCTTC. Its translation: CASSYFRENYGYTF.

This chain joins TRBV20-1 and TRBJ1-2; 7 nucleotides match TRBD1. The CDR3 runs 13 residues. The germline CDR1 and CDR2 sequences are DFQATT and SNEGSKA (reference sequence). The J segment lost 7 bases and the V segment lost 2 bases, leaving 7 bases of the junction unmatched. CDR3 amino acids: CSARYEGGSGYTF. CDR3 nucleotide sequence: TGCAGTGCTAGATATGAAGGGGGCTCTGGCTACACCTTC.

This clonotype was counted ten times or more. This chain links TRBV20-1 with TRBJ1-1; 9 bases agree with TRBD1. The CDR3 totals 15 residues. Unmatched junction bases numbered 11, after V lost 3 bases and J lost 6 bases. Germline V gene data show CDR1 as DFQATT and CDR2 as SNEGSKA (reference sequence). The CDR3 reads CSARDPGQGGAEAFF. The DNA for the CDR3 is TGCAGTGCTAGGGATCCGGGACAGGGAGGCGCTGAAGCTTTCTTT.

This clonotype was observed many times. This CDR3 is CSVESGLADYEQYF. In DNA, the CDR3 is TGCAGCGTTGAATCGGGACTAGCGGACTACGAGCAGTACTTC. V usage is TRBV29-1 and J usage is TRBJ2-7; 11 nucleotides align to TRBD2. This CDR3 is 14 amino acids long. Germline CDR1 reads SQVTM; CDR2 reads ANQGSEA. The V gene end was trimmed by 2 bases and the J gene end by 3 bases; junction bases not matched to a gene: 3.

The rearrangement links TRBV7-9 to TRBJ1-1; no definite D call. Trimming took off 5 bases at V and 9 bases at J, with 16 bases between the two ends. This CDR3 region has 13 residues. Germline V gene sequence: CDR1 SEHNR, CDR2 FQNEAQ (reference sequence). CDR3 sequence: CASSLGEASKAFF. Here the CDR3 DNA reads TGTGCCAGCAGCCTTGGAGAGGCGAGTAAAGCTTTCTTT.

This clonotype was counted many times. CDR3 amino acids: CASSLGVTINEQFF. The CDR3 bases are TGTGCCAGCAGCTTAGGGGTGACTATCAATGAGCAGTTCTTC. The gene calls are TRBV7-2 and TRBJ2-1; perhaps TRBD2 as D (5 bases). The CDR3 length is 14 residues. V was pared by 1 base and J by 6 bases, with 10 bases between. From germline, CDR1 is SGHTA and CDR2 FQGNSA.

In this sample, this clonotype turned up a few times. The rearrangement uses TRBV2 and TRBJ2-3; D remains unclear. Trimming shortened V by 2 bases and J by 9 bases, and 12 bases separated the two germline ends. Looked up from germline, CDR1 is SNHLY and CDR2 is FYNNEI. CDR3 length: 13 residues. CDR3 in DNA: TGTGCCAGCAGTGAATCGGCTAGTGCCACGCAGTATTTT. It translates to CASSESASATQYF.

This clonotype has ten or more counts. CDR3 loop: CASSLGGAGGYTF. CDR3 coding DNA: TGTGCCAGCAGCTTAGGGGGGGCTGGTGGCTACACCTTC. This rearrangement joins TRBV7-2 to TRBJ1-2; possible D gene TRBD1, 6 bases. Germline V lookup: CDR1 SGHTA, CDR2 FQGNSA. V was clipped by 1 base and J by 7 bases, with 10 bases between them. This CDR3 is built from 13 residues.

This clonotype was seen ten or more times. The chain is built from TRBV7-2 and TRBJ2-7, with TRBD2 matching over 7 bases. This CDR3 region has 15 residues. Per the germline V gene, CDR1 is SGHTA and CDR2 is FQGNSA. V was clipped by 4 bases and J by 0 bases; unmatched bases: 6. CDR3 residues: CASSSWGGVSYEQYF. The CDR3 DNA reads TGTGCCAGCAGCTCCTGGGGGGGGGTCTCCTACGAGCAGTACTTC.

Ten or more counts support this clonotype. The chain combines TRBV10-2 with TRBJ2-1; D gene ambiguous. Trimming took off 9 bases at V and 0 bases at J, with 27 bases between the two ends. CDR1 WSHSY and CDR2 SAAADI come from the germline V gene. This CDR3 spans 19 amino acids. CDR3 amino acids: CARRTRPSKTVSSYNEQFF. For the CDR3, the DNA is TGCGCCAGGAGAACCCGTCCCTCTAAAACTGTGAGCTCCTACAATGAGCAGTTCTTC.

This clonotype was counted many times. The V gene is TRBV10-1, the J gene TRBJ2-2, with 7 bases fitting TRBD1. V lost 8 bases and J lost 1; bases outside the gene matches: 16. The germline V gene encodes CDR1 WNHNN and CDR2 SYGVQD (reference sequence). This CDR3 has 18 residues. Here the CDR3 reads CASLQLKGARKNTGELFF. CDR3 in DNA: TGCGCCAGCCTCCAGCTCAAGGGGGCGCGGAAGAACACCGGGGAGCTGTTTTTT.

This clonotype has a handful of counts. The gene calls are TRBV5-6 and TRBJ2-7, with a tentative D call TRBD2 (6 bases). Trimming left V 4 bases short and J 4 bases short, with 12 bases between. The CDR3 is 13 residues long. The germline gives CDR1 SGHDT, CDR2 YYEEEE. In DNA, the CDR3 is TGTGCCAGCAGCCTCGGGGCGGGATACGAGCAGTACTTC. This encodes CASSLGAGYEQYF. Drawing the rest from reference TRBV5-6 and TRBJ2-7, the complete variable domain is DAGVTQSPTHLIKTRGQQVTLRCSPKSGHDTVSWYQQALGQGPQFIFQYYEEEERQRGNFPDRFSGHQFPNYSSELNVNALLLGDSALYLCASSLGAGYEQYFGPGTRLTVT.

This clonotype was detected many times. This rearrangement joins TRBV19 to TRBJ1-2; D unclear. Germline CDR1 is LNHDA and CDR2 is SQIVND (reference sequence). The V gene lost 4 bases and the J gene lost 0 bases, with 9 bases spanning the gap. CDR3 size: 14 residues. The CDR3 coding sequence is TGTGCCAGTAGTACGGGTTTCCCTAACTATGGCTACACCTTC. This codes for CASSTGFPNYGYTF.

Ten or more counts support this clonotype. The chain carries TRBV28 and TRBJ2-7; D may be TRBD1 (5 bases). The germline CDR1 and CDR2 sequences are MDHEN and SYDVKM. The CDR3 has 14 amino acids. V was pared by 3 bases and J by 7 bases, with 16 bases between. The DNA for the CDR3 is TGTGCCAGCAGTTTTGGGGCTGGTCCAGAGGAGCAGTACTTC. This gives the protein CASSFGAGPEEQYF.

The rearrangement links TRBV7-2 to TRBJ1-2, with D possibly matching TRBD1 (5 bases). This CDR3 has 15 residues. Looked up from germline, CDR1 is SGHTA and CDR2 is FQGNSA. V shed 4 bases and J shed 4 bases, with 16 bases lying between them. CDR3 protein: CASSSPGGTGYGYTF. As DNA, the CDR3 is TGTGCCAGCAGCTCGCCAGGTGGGACCGGCTATGGCTACACCTTC. Complete variable domain (other parts from reference TRBV7-2 and TRBJ1-2): GAGVSQSPSNKVTEKGKDVELRCDPISGHTALYWYRQSLGQGLEFLIYFQGNSAPDKSGLPSDRFSAERTGGSVSTLTIQRTQQEDSAVYLCASSSPGGTGYGYTFGSGTRLTVV.

This clonotype was counted many times. This chain links TRBV28 with TRBJ1-5; 7 bases align to TRBD1. CDR1 MDHEN and CDR2 SYDVKM come from the germline V gene. This CDR3 comprises 18 residues. With 3 bases clipped from V and 3 bases from J, the junction kept 14 bases outside the gene matches. The CDR3 DNA follows: TGTGCCAGCAGTTTCCCTTCGACCCGGGACAGCAACAATCAGCCCCAGCATTTT. Its translation: CASSFPSTRDSNNQPQHF.

The sample holds a few counts of this clonotype. The V and J genes are TRBV6-5 and TRBJ2-6; D uncertain. Trimming took 6 bases from V and 4 from J, leaving 10 bases between them. The CDR3 contains 14 residues. Per the germline V gene, CDR1 is MNHEY and CDR2 is SVGAGI. CDR3 in DNA: TGTGCCAGCAGCTCCCAGTTGGGGGCCAACGTCCTGACTTTC. It codes for CASSSQLGANVLTF.

This clonotype appeared many times. This rearrangement joins TRBV7-2 to TRBJ1-5; D gene ambiguous. The length of the CDR3 is 15 residues. V was cut by 5 bases and J by 3 bases, with 14 bases left in between. The germline V gene has CDR1 SGHTA and CDR2 FQGNSA. The CDR3 reads CASSTGGQFNQPQHF. The CDR3 DNA is TGTGCCAGCAGCACCGGTGGGCAGTTCAATCAGCCCCAGCATTTT.

The J gene is TRBJ2-1, the V gene TRBV29-1, with D perhaps given as TRBD1 or TRBD2 (6 bases each). CDR1 is SQVTM and CDR2 is ANQGSEA in the germline V gene. V was trimmed by 5 bases and J by 6 bases, leaving 14 bases between them. The CDR3 contains 13 residues. As DNA, the CDR3 is TGCAGCGTTCGGGGGCGGTTTGCCAATGAGCAGTTCTTC. Translation gives CSVRGRFANEQFF.